The 10 T cell receptor beta chains presented below share a single source sample, sequenced in a study of T cell responses to AZD1222 COVID-19 vaccine. Data came from immunoSEQ multiplex PCR; TCRdb stores just in-frame clones and leaves some out. The table records some 110,000 clones, approximately 89% of them present only once. Specimen: peripheral blood, collected 28 days after the second AZD1222 dose. Every receptor here comes from an adult who received the AZD1222 COVID-19 vaccine.

V gene TRBV14 combines with J gene TRBJ2-5; maybe TRBD2 (5 bases). The CDR3 is 16 residues long. Trimming took off 1 base at V and 3 bases at J, with 15 bases between the two ends. Germline V CDR1 and CDR2: SGHDN, FVKESK. CDR3 DNA: TGTGCCAGCAGCCAAGGAGCGGCCGCCAGGAAAGAGACCCAGTACTTC. Encoded protein: CASSQGAAARKETQYF.

The chain carries TRBV7-9 and TRBJ1-2; D gene uncertain. The germline V and J ends were trimmed by 1 base and 8 bases, with 11 bases remaining between them. The CDR3 has 13 residues. Germline CDR1 is SEHNR and CDR2 is FQNEAQ (reference sequence). The CDR3 DNA reads as TGTGCCAGCAGCTTAGTAGCTGGGTTCGGCTACACCTTC. Translated, it gives CASSLVAGFGYTF.

The J gene is TRBJ1-4, the V gene TRBV6-5, with 9 bases identical to TRBD1. This CDR3 has 15 residues. Per the germline V gene, CDR1 is MNHEY and CDR2 is SVGAGI. Trimming took 7 bases from V and 5 from J; bases not matched to a gene: 8. CDR3 nucleotides: TGTGCCAGCAAGTCCCGGACAGGGGAGAATGAAAAACTGTTTTTT. Protein sequence: CASKSRTGENEKLFF.

This sequence joins TRBV7-2 and TRBJ1-4; 8 nucleotides match TRBD1. The CDR3 extends over 14 amino acids. V was clipped by 4 bases and J by 7 bases; unmatched bases: 5. Germline V gene lookup returns CDR1 SGHTA and CDR2 FQGNSA. CDR3 in DNA: TGTGCCAGCAGCTATCAGGGGGCTGGTGAAAAACTGTTTTTT. Residues: CASSYQGAGEKLFF.

The chain uses TRBV7-8 and TRBJ2-2, with 9 bases identical to TRBD1. Trimming cost V 8 bases and J 7 bases; bases outside gene matches: 14. Germline V gene lookup returns CDR1 SGHVS and CDR2 FQNEAQ. The CDR3 has 16 residues. This CDR3 reads CASQISPTGGVGELFF. In DNA, the CDR3 is TGTGCCAGCCAAATAAGCCCGACAGGGGGTGTCGGGGAGCTGTTTTTT.

The rearrangement links TRBV29-1 to TRBJ1-5, with D perhaps TRBD1 (6 bases). Trimming removed 4 bases from V and 7 bases from J, with 17 bases in between. The length of the CDR3 is 14 residues. Germline V CDR1 and CDR2: SQVTM, ANQGSEA. In DNA, the CDR3 is TGCAGCGTTGGAGATGGGGGAGGGGGACAGCCCCAGCATTTT. Translated, it gives CSVGDGGGGQPQHF.

The chain combines TRBV19 with TRBJ1-5; 12 bases line up with TRBD1. The germline V gene encodes CDR1 LNHDA and CDR2 SQIVND (reference sequence). With V trimmed by 7 bases and J by 6 bases, 4 bases remained unmatched. The CDR3 has 14 amino acids. The CDR3 nucleotides are TGTGCCAGTACCGGGACAGGGGGCGGTCAGCCCCAGCATTTT. Translated, it gives CASTGTGGGQPQHF.

This clone was recorded a few times. The chain uses TRBV6-2 or TRBV6-3 and TRBJ1-3; maybe TRBD1 (6 bases). Germline V lookup: CDR1 MNHEY, CDR2 SVGEGT. Trimming shortened V by 6 bases and J by 7 bases, and 25 bases separated the two germline ends. The CDR3 is 17 amino acids. The CDR3 loop is CASSRHGLTGGENTIYF. CDR3 bases: TGTGCCAGCAGCCGACACGGACTGACAGGAGGAGAGAACACCATATATTTT.

This clone was picked up one time. For the CDR3, the DNA is TGTGCCAGCTCACGGGGACTAGCGGGCAGGTCCTACGAGCAGTACTTC. This gives the protein CASSRGLAGRSYEQYF. The chain is built from TRBV18 and TRBJ2-7; TRBD2 agrees at 12 bases. The germline gives CDR1 KGHSH, CDR2 LQKENI. J gave up 1 base and V 4 bases, and 5 bases lay outside the gene matches. The CDR3 extends over 16 amino acids.

The V and J genes are TRBV30 and TRBJ1-1, with D possibly TRBD1 on 5 matching bases. In germline, CDR1 is GTSNPN, CDR2 SVGIG (reference sequence). The length of the CDR3 is 12 residues. V shed 2 bases and J shed 3 bases, with 7 bases lying between them. The CDR3 bases are TGTGCCTGGAGTAAAGGGGACACTGAAGCTTTCTTT. Protein sequence: CAWSKGDTEAFF.